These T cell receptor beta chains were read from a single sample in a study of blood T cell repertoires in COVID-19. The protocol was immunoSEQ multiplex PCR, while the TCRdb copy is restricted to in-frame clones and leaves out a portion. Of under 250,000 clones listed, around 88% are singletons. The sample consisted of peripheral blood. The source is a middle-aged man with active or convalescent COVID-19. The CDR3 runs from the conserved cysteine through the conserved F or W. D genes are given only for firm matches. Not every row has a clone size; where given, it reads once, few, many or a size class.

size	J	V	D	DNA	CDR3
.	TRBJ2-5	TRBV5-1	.	TGCGCCAGCAGCTTGGGAAGGGGGCAAGAGACCCAGTACTTC	CASSLGRGQETQYF
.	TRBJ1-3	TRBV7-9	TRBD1	TGTGCCAGCCGTACCGGGACAGGGTACACCATATATTTT	CASRTGTGYTIYF
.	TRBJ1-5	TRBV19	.	TGTGCCAGTAATACGGGACACAACAGCAATCAGCCCCAGCATTTT	CASNTGHNSNQPQHF
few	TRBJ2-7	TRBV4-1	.	TGCGCCAGCAGCCCGAAAGGGGGCTACGAGCAGTACTTC	CASSPKGGYEQYF
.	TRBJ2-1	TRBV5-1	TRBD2	TGCGCCAGCAGCCTCGGCGCCGGGGGGATGGGTAATGAGCAGTTCTTC	CASSLGAGGMGNEQFF
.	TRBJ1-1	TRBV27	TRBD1	TGTGCCAGCAGTTTCCGGACAGGGGCCACTGAAGCTTTCTTT	CASSFRTGATEAFF
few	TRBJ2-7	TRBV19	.	TGTGCCAGTAGTGCTGCCAGTTCCTACGAGCAGTACTTC	CASSAASSYEQYF
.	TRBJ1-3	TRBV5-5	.	TGTGCCAGCAGCTTGGTCGGCTGGGCGGGAAACACCATATATTTT	CASSLVGWAGNTIYF
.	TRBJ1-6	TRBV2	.	TGTGCCAGCAGTGAAACCGGAGGGAGAGGGGATAATTCACCCCTCCACTTT	CASSETGGRGDNSPLHF
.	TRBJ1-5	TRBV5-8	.	TGTGCCAGCAGCTTGCTCGGGGATCAGCCCCAGCATTTT	CASSLLGDQPQHF
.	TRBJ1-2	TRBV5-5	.	TGTGCCAGCAGCTTGGGGTCTGGGTCGGGTACCTTC	CASSLGSGSGTF
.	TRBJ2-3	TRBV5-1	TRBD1	TGCGCCAGCAGCTTACAGGGGGCGGGGGTAGATACGCAGTATTTT	CASSLQGAGVDTQYF
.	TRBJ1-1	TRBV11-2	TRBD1	TGTGCCAGCAGCCTAGGGACAGGAGCACCGCTGAACACTGAAGCTTTCTTT	CASSLGTGAPLNTEAFF
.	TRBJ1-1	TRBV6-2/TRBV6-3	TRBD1	TGTGCCAGCAGTACCTCGGACAGGACGGCTTGGATCGGAGCTTTCTTT	CASSTSDRTAWIGAFF
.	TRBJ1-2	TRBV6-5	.	TGTGCCAGCAAACACCCAGAAGCTAACTATGGCTACACCTTC	CASKHPEANYGYTF
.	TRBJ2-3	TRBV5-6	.	TGTGCCAGCAGCTTGGCGGTGGATACGCAGTATTTT	CASSLAVDTQYF
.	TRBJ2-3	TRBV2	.	TGTGCCAGCAGTGAACAAGATACGCAGTATTTT	CASSEQDTQYF
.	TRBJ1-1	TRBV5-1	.	TGCGCCAGCAGCTTGGTCGTGGGAGCTAACACTGAAGCTTTCTTT	CASSLVVGANTEAFF
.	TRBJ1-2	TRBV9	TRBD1	TGTGCCAGCAGCCAGACCCCAGGGGGCTGGGGCTACACCTTC	CASSQTPGGWGYTF
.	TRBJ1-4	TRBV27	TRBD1	TGTGCCAGCAGCACAGACAGGGTAAATGAAAAACTGTTTTTT	CASSTDRVNEKLFF
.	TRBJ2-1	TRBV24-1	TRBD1	TGTGCCACCAGTGATCCAGGGACAGGGGAACTCCACGGATGGAATGAGCAGTTCTTC	CATSDPGTGELHGWNEQFF
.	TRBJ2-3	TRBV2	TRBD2	TGTGCCAGCAGTCAAGCCTGGGGGACTAGCGGGAGAGATACGCAGTATTTT	CASSQAWGTSGRDTQYF
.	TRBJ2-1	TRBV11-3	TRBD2	TGTGCCAGCAGCTTATTCGGCACTAGCGGCTACAATGAGCAGTTCTTC	CASSLFGTSGYNEQFF
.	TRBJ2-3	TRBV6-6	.	TGTGCCAGCAGCCCGTTGGTAGCGGGCACAGATACGCAGTATTTT	CASSPLVAGTDTQYF
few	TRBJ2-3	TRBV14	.	TGTGCCAGCAGCCCAAAACAAGAAACAGATACGCAGTATTTT	CASSPKQETDTQYF
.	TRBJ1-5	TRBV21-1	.	TGTGCCAGCCGCCCGGTAGGGGTAGATAGCAATCAGCCCCAGCATTTT	CASRPVGVDSNQPQHF
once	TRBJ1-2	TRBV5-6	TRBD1	TGTGCCAGCAGCGTCGGACAGGGGGCATATGGCTACACCTTC	CASSVGQGAYGYTF
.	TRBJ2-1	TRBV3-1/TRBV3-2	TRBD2	TGTGCCAGCAGCCAAGCTAGCGGGACATACAATGAGCAGTTCTTC	CASSQASGTYNEQFF
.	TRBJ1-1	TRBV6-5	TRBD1	TGTGCCAGCCTCCGAAGTGACAGGGACACTGAAGCTTTCTTT	CASLRSDRDTEAFF
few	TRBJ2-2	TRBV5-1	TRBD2	TGCGCCAGCAGCCCGGCTAGCGGGGGGGCCTCCGGGGAGCTGTTTTTT	CASSPASGGASGELFF
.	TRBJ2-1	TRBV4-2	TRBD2	TGTGCCAGCAGCCAAGACGAGCGGGGGGGCTTGAATGAGCAGTTCTTC	CASSQDERGGLNEQFF
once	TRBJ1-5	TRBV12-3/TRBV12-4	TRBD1	TGTGCCAGCACCTCTAGGGGGCGACAGCCCCAGCATTTT	CASTSRGRQPQHF
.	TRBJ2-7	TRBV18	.	TGTGCCAGCTCCTTACCGGACAGACTCTCCTACGAGCAGTACTTC	CASSLPDRLSYEQYF
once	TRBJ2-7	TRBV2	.	TGTGCCAGCAGAGTTATGGGACAACCGGGCAACGAGCAGTACTTC	CASRVMGQPGNEQYF
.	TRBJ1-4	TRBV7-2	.	TGTGCCAGCAGCCCCCTCTCTAATGAAAAACTGTTTTTT	CASSPLSNEKLFF
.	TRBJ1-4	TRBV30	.	TGTGCCTGGAGTGTAGGCAGGGCCACTGAAAAACTGTTTTTT	CAWSVGRATEKLFF
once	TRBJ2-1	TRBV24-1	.	TGTGCCACCAGTGACCCAACGCCGCCGGAGGGGACCTACAATGAGCAGTTCTTC	CATSDPTPPEGTYNEQFF
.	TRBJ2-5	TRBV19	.	TGTGCCAGTAGTACCTGGGCTACCCAAGAGACCCAGTACTTC	CASSTWATQETQYF
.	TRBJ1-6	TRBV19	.	TGTGCCAGTAGTCTCACGGATTCACCCCTCCACTTT	CASSLTDSPLHF
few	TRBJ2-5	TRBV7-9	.	TGTGCCAGCAGCTTAGACCGGACTTCGTACCAAGAGACCCAGTACTTC	CASSLDRTSYQETQYF
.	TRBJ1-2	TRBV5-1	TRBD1	TGCGCCAGCAGCTTGGAGGGGGCTCTGAAAGGCTACACCTTC	CASSLEGALKGYTF
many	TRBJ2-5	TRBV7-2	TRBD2	TGTGCCAGCAGCTCCGGGACTAGCGGGAGGCTCGGGACCCAGTACTTC	CASSSGTSGRLGTQYF
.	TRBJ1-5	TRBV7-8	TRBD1	TGTGCCAGCAGCTTCTCCGGAGGGACAGGCAATCAGCCCCAGCATTTT	CASSFSGGTGNQPQHF
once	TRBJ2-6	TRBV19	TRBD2	TGTGCCATTGGGACTAGCGGAGCGGGCGGGGCCAACGTCCTGACTTTC	CAIGTSGAGGANVLTF
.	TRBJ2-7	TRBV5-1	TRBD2	TGCGCCAGCAGCCGTAAACTAGCGGGTAGCACCTACGAGCAGTACTTC	CASSRKLAGSTYEQYF
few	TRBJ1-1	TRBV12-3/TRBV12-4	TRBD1	TGTGCCAGCAATACACAGGGGATCGGGCAAGCTTTCTTT	CASNTQGIGQAFF
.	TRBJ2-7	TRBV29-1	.	TGCAGCGTCGACTCTCTAGGCGACGAGCAGTACTTC	CSVDSLGDEQYF
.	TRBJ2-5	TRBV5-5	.	TGTGCCAGCACAGACGGCAGCGGCCAAGAGACCCAGTACTTC	CASTDGSGQETQYF
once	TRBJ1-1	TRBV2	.	TGTGCCAGCTCCGAGCTCATGAACACTGAAGCTTTCTTT	CASSELMNTEAFF
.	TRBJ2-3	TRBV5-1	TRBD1	TGCGCCAGCAGCTTGGGACAGGGGGGCCCAGATACGCAGTATTTT	CASSLGQGGPDTQYF
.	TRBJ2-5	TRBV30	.	TGTGCCTGGAGTGAGGGGCCCTGGGAGACCCAGTACTTC	CAWSEGPWETQYF
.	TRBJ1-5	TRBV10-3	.	TGTGCCATCAGTGAAGGGGGATTTAGCAATCAGCCCCAGCATTTT	CAISEGGFSNQPQHF
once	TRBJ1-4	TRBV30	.	TGTGCCTGGAAGGCGGCCTTGACCCCAACTAATGAAAAACTGTTTTTT	CAWKAALTPTNEKLFF
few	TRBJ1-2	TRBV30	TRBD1	TGTGCCTTCCCACGAAGGCAGGGGGCGGCTAGCTATGGCTACACCTTC	CAFPRRQGAASYGYTF
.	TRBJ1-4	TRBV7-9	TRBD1	TGTGCCAGCAGCGAAGGACAGGGAGTCAATGAAAAACTGTTTTTT	CASSEGQGVNEKLFF
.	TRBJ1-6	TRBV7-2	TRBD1	TGTGCCAGCAGCTCGGGGGACAGGGAGTATTCACCCCTCCACTTT	CASSSGDREYSPLHF
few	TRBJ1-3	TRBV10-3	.	TGTGCCACCGTCCAGGGCTCTGGAAACACCATATATTTT	CATVQGSGNTIYF
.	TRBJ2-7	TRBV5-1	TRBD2	TGCGCCAGCAAAAATAGCGGGACCGCCTACGAGCAGTACTTC	CASKNSGTAYEQYF
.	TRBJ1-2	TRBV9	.	TGTGCCAGCAGCGGTGGAGAGAGGTTCGCTGGCTACACCTTC	CASSGGERFAGYTF
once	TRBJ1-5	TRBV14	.	TGTGCCAGCAGCCAAGGAGGGCGGGGCGGGAATCAGCCCCAGCATTTT	CASSQGGRGGNQPQHF